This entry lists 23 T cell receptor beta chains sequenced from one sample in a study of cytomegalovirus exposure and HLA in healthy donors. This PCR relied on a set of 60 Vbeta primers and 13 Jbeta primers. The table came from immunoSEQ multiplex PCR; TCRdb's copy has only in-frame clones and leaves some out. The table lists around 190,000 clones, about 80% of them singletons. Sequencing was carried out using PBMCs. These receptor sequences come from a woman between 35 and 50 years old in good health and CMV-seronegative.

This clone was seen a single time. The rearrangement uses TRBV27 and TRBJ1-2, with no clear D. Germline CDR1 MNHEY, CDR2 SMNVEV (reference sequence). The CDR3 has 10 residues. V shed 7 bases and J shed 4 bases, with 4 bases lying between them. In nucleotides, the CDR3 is TGTGCCAGCATGAGCTATGGCTACACCTTC. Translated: CASMSYGYTF.

The CDR3 here is CASSRILGQLNTEAFF. The CDR3 DNA follows: TGCGCCAGCAGCCGGATTTTAGGACAGCTGAACACTGAAGCTTTCTTT. The chain recombines TRBV4-1 with TRBJ1-1, with D perhaps TRBD1 (6 bases). Trimming removed 4 bases from V and 0 bases from J, with 15 bases in between. Germline-derived CDR1 and CDR2 are MGHRA and YSYEKL. This CDR3 contains 16 residues.

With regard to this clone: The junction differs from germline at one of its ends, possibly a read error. CDR3 nucleotides: TGTGCCAGCAGCCAAGCGATCGGCGGGATAGCATTC. This translates into CASSQAIGGIAF. The chain employs TRBV14 and TRBJ2-7; perhaps TRBD2 as D (6 bases). The CDR3 extends over 12 amino acids. Germline CDR1 SGHDN, CDR2 FVKESK. Filled out from reference TRBV14 and TRBJ2-7, the complete variable domain reads EAGVTQFPSHSVIEKGQTVTLRCDPISGHDNLYWYRRVMGKEIKFLLHFVKESKQDESGMPNNRFLAERTGGTYSTLKVQPAELEDSGVYFCASSQAIGGIAFGPGTRLTVT.

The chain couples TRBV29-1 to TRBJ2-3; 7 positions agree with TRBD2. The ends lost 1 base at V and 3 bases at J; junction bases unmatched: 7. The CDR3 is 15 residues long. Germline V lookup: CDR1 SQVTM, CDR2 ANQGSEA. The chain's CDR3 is CSVEAGGGPTDTQYF. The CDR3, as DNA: TGCAGCGTTGAAGCGGGGGGAGGGCCTACAGATACGCAGTATTTT.

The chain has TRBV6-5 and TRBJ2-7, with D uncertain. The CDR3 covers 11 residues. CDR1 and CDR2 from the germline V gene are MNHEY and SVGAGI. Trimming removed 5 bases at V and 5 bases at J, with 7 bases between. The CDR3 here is CASSAGNEQYF. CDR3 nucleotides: TGTGCCAGCAGTGCAGGTAACGAGCAGTACTTC.

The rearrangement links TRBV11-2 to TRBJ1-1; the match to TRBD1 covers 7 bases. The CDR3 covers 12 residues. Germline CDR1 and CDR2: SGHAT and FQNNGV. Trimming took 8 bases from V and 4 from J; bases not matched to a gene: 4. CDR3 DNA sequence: TGTGCCAGCGCTCAGGGGGGCACTGAAGCTTTCTTT. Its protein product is CASAQGGTEAFF.

The DNA for the CDR3 is TGCGCCAGCAGCTTGGCCGGGGTATACGAGAACACTGAAGCTTTCTTT. Amino acid sequence: CASSLAGVYENTEAFF. The chain recombines TRBV5-1 with TRBJ1-1; D is ambiguous. Trimming left V 0 bases short and J 1 base short, with 13 bases between. The CDR3 loop spans 16 amino acids. Germline-derived CDR1 and CDR2 are SGHRS and YFSETQ.

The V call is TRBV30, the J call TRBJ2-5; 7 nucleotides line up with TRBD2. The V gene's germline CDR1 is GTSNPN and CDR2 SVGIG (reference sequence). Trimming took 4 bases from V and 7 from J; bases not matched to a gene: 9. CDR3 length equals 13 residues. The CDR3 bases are TGTGCCTGGACCCCGGGGGGAACGGCGACCCAGTACTTC. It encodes CAWTPGGTATQYF. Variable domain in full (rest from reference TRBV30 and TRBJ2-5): SQTIHQWPATLVQPVGSPLSLECTVEGTSNPNLYWYRQAAGRGLQLLFYSVGIGQISSEVPQNLSASRPQDRQFILSSKKLLLSDSGFYLCAWTPGGTATQYFGPGTRLLVL.

The CDR3 coding sequence is TGTGCCAGCAGTTACCTCCCCGGGACAGGGGGAGGAGAGCAGTTCTTC. Encoded protein: CASSYLPGTGGGEQFF. V usage is TRBV6-6 and J usage is TRBJ2-1; 11 bases are shared with TRBD1. Unmatched junction bases numbered 10, after V lost 2 bases and J lost 10 bases. This CDR3 contains 16 residues. Germline V CDR1 and CDR2: MNHNY, SVGAGI (reference sequence).

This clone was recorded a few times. The CDR3 DNA reads as TGTGCCAGCCCCTTTGGAAACACCATATATTTT. It codes for CASPFGNTIYF. V usage is TRBV7-2 and J usage is TRBJ1-3; D uncertain. This CDR3 has 11 amino acids. V gave up 8 bases and J gave up 3 bases, with 5 bases separating them. Germline CDR1 is SGHTA and CDR2 is FQGNSA.

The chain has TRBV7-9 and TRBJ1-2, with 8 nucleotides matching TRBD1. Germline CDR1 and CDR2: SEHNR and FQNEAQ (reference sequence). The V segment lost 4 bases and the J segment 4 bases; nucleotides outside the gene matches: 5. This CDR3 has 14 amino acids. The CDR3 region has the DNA TGTGCCAGCAGCTCCGGACAGGGTCTCTATGGCTACACCTTC. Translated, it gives CASSSGQGLYGYTF.

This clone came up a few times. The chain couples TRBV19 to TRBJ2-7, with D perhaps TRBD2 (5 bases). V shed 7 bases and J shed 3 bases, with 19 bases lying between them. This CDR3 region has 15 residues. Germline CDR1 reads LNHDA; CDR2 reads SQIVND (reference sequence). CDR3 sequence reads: CASTGMREGSYEQYF. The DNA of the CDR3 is TGTGCCAGTACGGGTATGAGGGAAGGAAGCTACGAGCAGTACTTC.

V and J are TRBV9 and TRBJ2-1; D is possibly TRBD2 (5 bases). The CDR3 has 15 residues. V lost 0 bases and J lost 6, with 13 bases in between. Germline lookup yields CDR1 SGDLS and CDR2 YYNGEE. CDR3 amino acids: CASSVGWTEGNEQFF. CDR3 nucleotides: TGTGCCAGCAGCGTAGGGTGGACTGAGGGCAATGAGCAGTTCTTC.

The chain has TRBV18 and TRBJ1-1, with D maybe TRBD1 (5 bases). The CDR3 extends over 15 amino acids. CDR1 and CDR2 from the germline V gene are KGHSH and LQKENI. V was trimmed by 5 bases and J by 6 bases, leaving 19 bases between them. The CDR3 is CASSSLDTQNSEAFF. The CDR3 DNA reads TGTGCCAGCTCATCCCTGGACACCCAGAATTCTGAAGCTTTCTTT.

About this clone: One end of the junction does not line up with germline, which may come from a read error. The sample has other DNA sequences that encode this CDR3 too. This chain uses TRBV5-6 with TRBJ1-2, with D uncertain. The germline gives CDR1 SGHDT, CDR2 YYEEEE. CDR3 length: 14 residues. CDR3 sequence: CASSRNQATYGYTF. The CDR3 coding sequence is TGTGCCAGCAGCCGTAACCAGGCGACCTATGGCTACACCTTT.

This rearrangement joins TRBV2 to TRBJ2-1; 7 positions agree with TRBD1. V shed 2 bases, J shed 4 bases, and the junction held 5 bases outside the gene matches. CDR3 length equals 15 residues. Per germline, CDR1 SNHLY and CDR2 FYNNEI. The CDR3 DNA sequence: TGTGCCAGCAGTGAAACAGGGGCGTTATACAATGAGCAGTTCTTC. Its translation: CASSETGALYNEQFF.

CDR3 loop: CASRTTGIGNEKLFF. CDR3 DNA: TGTGCCAGCAGGACGACAGGGATTGGGAATGAAAAACTGTTTTTT. The rearrangement joins TRBV5-4 to TRBJ1-4; 7 bases align to TRBD1. J gave up 5 bases and V 5 bases, and 9 bases lay outside the gene matches. This CDR3 region has 15 residues. CDR1 and CDR2 (germline): SGHNT, YYREEE (reference sequence).

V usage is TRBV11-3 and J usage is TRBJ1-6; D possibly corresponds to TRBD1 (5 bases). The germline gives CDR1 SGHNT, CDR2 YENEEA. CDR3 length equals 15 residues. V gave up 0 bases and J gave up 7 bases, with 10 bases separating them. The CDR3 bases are TGTGCCAGCAGCTTAGATAGGACACTAAATTCACCCCTCCACTTT. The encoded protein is CASSLDRTLNSPLHF.

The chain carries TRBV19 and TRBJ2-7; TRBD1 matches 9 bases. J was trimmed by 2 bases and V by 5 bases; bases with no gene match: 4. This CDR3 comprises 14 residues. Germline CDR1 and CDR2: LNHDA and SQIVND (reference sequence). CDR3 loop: CASSYGQGPYEQYF. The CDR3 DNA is TGTGCCAGTAGTTACGGACAGGGGCCCTACGAGCAGTACTTC.

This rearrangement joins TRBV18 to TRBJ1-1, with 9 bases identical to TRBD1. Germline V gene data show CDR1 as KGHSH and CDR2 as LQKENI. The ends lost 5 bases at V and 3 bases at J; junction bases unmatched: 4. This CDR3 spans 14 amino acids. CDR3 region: CASSIQGADTEAFF. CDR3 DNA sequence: TGTGCCAGCTCAATACAGGGGGCAGACACTGAAGCTTTCTTT.

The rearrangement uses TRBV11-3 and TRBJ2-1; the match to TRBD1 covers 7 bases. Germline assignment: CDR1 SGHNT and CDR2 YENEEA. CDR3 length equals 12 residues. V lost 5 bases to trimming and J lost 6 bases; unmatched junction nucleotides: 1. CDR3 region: CASSRDSNEQFF. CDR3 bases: TGTGCCAGCAGCCGGGACAGCAATGAGCAGTTCTTC.

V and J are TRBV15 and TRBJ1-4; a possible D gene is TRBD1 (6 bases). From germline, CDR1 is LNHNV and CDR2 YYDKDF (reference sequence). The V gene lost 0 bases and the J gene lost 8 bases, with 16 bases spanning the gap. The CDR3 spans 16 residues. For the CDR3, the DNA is TGTGCCACCAGCAGAGATCGGGCGTCGAGGGGGGAAAAACTGTTTTTT. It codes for CATSRDRASRGEKLFF.

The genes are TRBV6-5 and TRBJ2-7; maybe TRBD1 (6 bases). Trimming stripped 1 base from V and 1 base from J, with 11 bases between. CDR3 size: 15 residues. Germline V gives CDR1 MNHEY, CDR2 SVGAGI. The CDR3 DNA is TGTGCCAGCAGTTACTTTCCGACAGGTTCCTACGAGCAGTACTTC. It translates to CASSYFPTGSYEQYF.